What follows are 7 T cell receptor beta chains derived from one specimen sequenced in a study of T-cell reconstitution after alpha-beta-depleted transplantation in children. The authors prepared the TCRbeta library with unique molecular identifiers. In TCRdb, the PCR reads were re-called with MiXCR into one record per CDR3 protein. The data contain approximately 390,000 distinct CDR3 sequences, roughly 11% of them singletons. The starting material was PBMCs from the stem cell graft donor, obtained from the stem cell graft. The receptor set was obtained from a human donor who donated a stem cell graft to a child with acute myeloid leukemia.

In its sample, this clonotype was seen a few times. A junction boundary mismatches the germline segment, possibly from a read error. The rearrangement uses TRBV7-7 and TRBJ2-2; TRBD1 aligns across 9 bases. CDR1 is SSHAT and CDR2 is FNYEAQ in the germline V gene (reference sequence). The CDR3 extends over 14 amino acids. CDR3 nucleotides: TGTGCTAGCAGCCAAGACAGGGGGTCTTGGGAGCTGTTTTTT. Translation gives CASSQDRGSWELFF. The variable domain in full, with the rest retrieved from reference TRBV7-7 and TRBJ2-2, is GAGVSQSPRYKVTKRGQDVTLRCDPISSHATLYWYQQALGQGPEFLTYFNYEAQPDKSGLPSDRFSAERPEGSISTLTIQRTEQRDSAMYRCASSQDRGSWELFFGEGSRLTVL.

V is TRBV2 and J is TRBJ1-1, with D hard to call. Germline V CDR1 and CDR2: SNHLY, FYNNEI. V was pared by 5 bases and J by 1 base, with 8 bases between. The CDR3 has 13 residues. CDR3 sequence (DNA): TGTGCCAGCAGTACACAGCGGAACACTGAAGCTTTCTTT. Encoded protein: CASSTQRNTEAFF.

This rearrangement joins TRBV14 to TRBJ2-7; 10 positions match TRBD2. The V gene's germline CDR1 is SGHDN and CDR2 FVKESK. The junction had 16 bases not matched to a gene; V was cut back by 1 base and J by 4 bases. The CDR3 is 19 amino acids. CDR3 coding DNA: TGTGCCAGCAGCCAAGGCCCGCCGGGGGGTCTAGCGGGAGTTTACGAGCAGTACTTC. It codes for CASSQGPPGGLAGVYEQYF.

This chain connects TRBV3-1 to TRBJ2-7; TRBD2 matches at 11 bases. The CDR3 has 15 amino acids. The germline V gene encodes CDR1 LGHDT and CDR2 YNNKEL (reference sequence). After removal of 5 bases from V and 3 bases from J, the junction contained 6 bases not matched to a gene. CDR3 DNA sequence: TGTGCCAGCAGCTTCCGACTAGCGGGGTACTACGAGCAGTACTTC. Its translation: CASSFRLAGYYEQYF.

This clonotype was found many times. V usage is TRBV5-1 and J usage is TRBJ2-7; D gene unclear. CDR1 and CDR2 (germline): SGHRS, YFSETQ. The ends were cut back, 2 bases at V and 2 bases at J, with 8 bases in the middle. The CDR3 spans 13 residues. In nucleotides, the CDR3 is TGCGCCAGCAGCTTCGGTTCCCCCTACGAGCAGTACTTC. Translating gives CASSFGSPYEQYF.

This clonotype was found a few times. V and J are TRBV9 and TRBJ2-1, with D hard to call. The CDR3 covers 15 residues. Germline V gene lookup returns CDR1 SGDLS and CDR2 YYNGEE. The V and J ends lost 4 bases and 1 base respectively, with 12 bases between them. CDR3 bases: TGTGCCAGCAGCCCTTCCCGCGGTTCCTACAATGAGCAGTTCTTC. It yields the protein CASSPSRGSYNEQFF.

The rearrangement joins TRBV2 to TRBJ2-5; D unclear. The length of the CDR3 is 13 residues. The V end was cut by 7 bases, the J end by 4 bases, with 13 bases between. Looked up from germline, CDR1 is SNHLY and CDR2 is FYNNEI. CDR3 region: CASTEGLVETQYF. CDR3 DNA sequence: TGTGCCAGCACCGAAGGGCTAGTAGAGACCCAGTACTTC.